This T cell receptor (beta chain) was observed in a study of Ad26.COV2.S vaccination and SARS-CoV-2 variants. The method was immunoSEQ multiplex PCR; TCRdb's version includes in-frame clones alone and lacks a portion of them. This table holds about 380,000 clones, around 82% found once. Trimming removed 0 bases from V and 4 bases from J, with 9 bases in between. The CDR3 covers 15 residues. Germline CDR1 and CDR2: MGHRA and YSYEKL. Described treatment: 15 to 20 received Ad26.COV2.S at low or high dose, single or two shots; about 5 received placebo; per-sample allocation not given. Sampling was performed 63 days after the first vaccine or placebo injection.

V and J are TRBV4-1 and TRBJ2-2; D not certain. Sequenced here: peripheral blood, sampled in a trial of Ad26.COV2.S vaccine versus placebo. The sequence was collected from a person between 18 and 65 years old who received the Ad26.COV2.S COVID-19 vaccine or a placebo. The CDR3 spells CASSQDHMVTGELFF. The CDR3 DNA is TGCGCCAGCAGCCAAGATCATATGGTCACCGGGGAGCTGTTTTTT.